A single sample is the source of the 14 T cell receptor beta chains below, sequenced in a study of tumor-infiltrating lymphocytes in oesophageal squamous cell carcinoma. Each CDR3 protein gets one entry after TCRdb re-called the PCR reads with MiXCR. This sample has more than 15,000 distinct CDR3 sequences; around 46% occur once, and the top ten carry 33%. The specimen was normal esophageal tissue next to the tumor. The receptors shown here come from a female donor with esophageal squamous cell carcinoma.

This chain links TRBV7-4 with TRBJ2-3, with D hard to call. V lost 0 bases, J lost 3 bases, and 7 bases lay in between. Per germline, CDR1 SGHVT and CDR2 SQSDAQ. CDR3 length equals 14 residues. CDR3 loop: CASSLAANTDTQYF. In DNA, the CDR3 is TGTGCCAGCAGCTTAGCGGCAAATACAGATACGCAGTATTTT. Looking up the rest from reference TRBV7-4 and TRBJ2-3 gives the full variable domain: GAGVSQSPRYKVAKRGRDVALRCDSISGHVTLYWYRQTLGQGSEVLTYSQSDAQRDKSGRPSGRFSAERPERSVSTLKIQRTEQGDSAVYLCASSLAANTDTQYFGPGTRLTVL.

This clonotype is termed medium-sized. The chain carries TRBV7-2 and TRBJ2-7, with TRBD2 as a possible D gene (6 bases). There are 14 residues in the CDR3. From germline, CDR1 is SGHTA and CDR2 FQGNSA. Trimming cost V 7 bases and J 7 bases, with 20 bases left between them. The CDR3 DNA sequence: TGTGCCAGCACTAGGACTACCGATAGGATAGAGCAGTACTTC. It specifies CASTRTTDRIEQYF.

This clonotype was picked up many times. The rearrangement links TRBV27 to TRBJ1-5; 7 bases are a match to TRBD1. Germline V gene sequence: CDR1 MNHEY, CDR2 SMNVEV (reference sequence). With 2 bases clipped from V and 4 bases from J, the junction kept 2 bases outside the gene matches. This CDR3 is 14 amino acids long. Here the CDR3 reads CASSLRQGNQPQHF. CDR3 in DNA: TGTGCCAGCAGTTTAAGACAGGGTAATCAGCCCCAGCATTTT.

V and J are TRBV19 and TRBJ2-5, with TRBD2 matching over 11 bases. The CDR3 runs to 15 residues. The germline CDR1 and CDR2 sequences are LNHDA and SQIVND (reference sequence). The V and J ends lost 5 bases and 2 bases, in that order; junction bases with no gene match: 4. In nucleotides, the CDR3 is TGTGCCAGTAGTCCGGGACTAGCGGCTCAAGAGACCCAGTACTTC. Protein sequence: CASSPGLAAQETQYF.

About this clonotype itself: The conserved phenylalanine or tryptophan is not found at the CDR3 terminus, so this likely reflects a read error. The DNA is omitted, as the CDR3 cannot be located on it reliably, and the CDR3 follows TCRdb's listing. V gene TRBV7-2 combines with J gene TRBJ2-6. The germline CDR1 and CDR2 sequences are SGHTA and FQGNSA. The CDR3 numbers 15 amino acids, ends counted. The CDR3 here is CASSLASSYEQYFGV.

The chain joins TRBV20-1 to TRBJ1-2; TRBD1 agrees at 10 bases. Germline V gives CDR1 DFQATT, CDR2 SNEGSKA (reference sequence). J lost 14 bases, V lost 5 bases, and 14 bases had no gene match. There are 13 residues in the CDR3. The CDR3 coding sequence is TGCAGTGCTCGTCCGGGACAGGGGTTTGCGCAGACCTTC. Residues: CSARPGQGFAQTF.

In regard to this clonotype: The conserved phenylalanine or tryptophan is not found at the CDR3 terminus, so this likely reflects a read error. Because the CDR3's place on the DNA is in doubt, the DNA is left out and the CDR3 is given as listed by TCRdb. The V gene is TRBV7-2, the J gene TRBJ2-3; the table gives TRBD1 as D, unverified against the DNA. Ends included, the CDR3 has 17 residues. CDR1 and CDR2 from the germline V gene are SGHTA and FQGNSA. The CDR3 sequence: CASSLLQLKSTSSTSGT.

The rearrangement joins TRBV11-2 to TRBJ2-4; TRBD2 agrees at 8 bases. The closer fit of TRBJ2-1 to the DNA end suggests the J call may be wrong. The CDR3 spans 15 residues. Germline CDR1 is SGHAT and CDR2 is FQNNGV. For the CDR3, the DNA is TGTGCCAGCAGCTCTATAGCGGGACTCTACAATGAGCAGTTCTTC. Protein product: CASSSIAGLYNEQFF.

V and J are TRBV6-1 and TRBJ2-3; perhaps TRBD1 as D (6 bases). Trimming took 7 bases from V and 2 from J, leaving 13 bases between them. This CDR3 has 14 residues. Germline V gene lookup returns CDR1 MNHNS and CDR2 SASEGT. CDR3 in DNA: TGTGCCAGCACCAGGGGAAGAGACACAGATACGCAGTATTTT. Translating gives CASTRGRDTDTQYF.

The gene calls are TRBV7-2 and TRBJ2-5; D not certain. The J call may be in error: the DNA end matches TRBJ2-7 better. In germline, CDR1 is SGHTA, CDR2 FQGNSA. The CDR3 length is 14 residues. CDR3 loop: CASSFSPEAYEQYF. Written as DNA, the CDR3 is TGTGCCAGCAGCTTCTCGCCGGAAGCCTACGAGCAGTACTTC.

The chain recombines TRBV7-2 with TRBJ1-1, with 7 positions matching TRBD1. Trimming cost V 1 base and J 2 bases; bases outside gene matches: 1. Germline V gene lookup returns CDR1 SGHTA and CDR2 FQGNSA. This CDR3 region has 14 residues. The CDR3, as DNA: TGTGCCAGCAGCTTAGACAGGGGAAACACTGAAGCTTTCTTT. Translation gives CASSLDRGNTEAFF.

To note about this clonotype: Without the conserved terminal phenylalanine or tryptophan, this CDR3 likely stems from a read error. It is unclear where the CDR3 begins or ends on the DNA, so no DNA is shown, and the CDR3 is as TCRdb lists it. The chain carries TRBV28 and TRBJ2-5; no check of the table's D call, TRBD1, against the DNA was made. The CDR3 adds up to 17 amino acids, both ends counted. Germline-derived CDR1 and CDR2 are MDHEN and SYDVKM. The CDR3: CASRRGTGRNLAYEQDC.

CDR3 protein: CASSFAGANVLTF. DNA of the CDR3: TGTGCCAGCAGCTTCGCGGGGGCCAACGTCCTGACTTTC. The V call is TRBV7-8, the J call TRBJ2-6; unclear D gene. V was trimmed by 3 bases and J by 4 bases, leaving 4 bases between them. The CDR3 sequence is 13 residues long. Per the germline V gene, CDR1 is SGHVS and CDR2 is FQNEAQ.

This clonotype was seen a handful of times. This chain connects TRBV11-3 to TRBJ2-1; 8 nucleotides align to TRBD2. This CDR3 comprises 16 residues. V lost 0 bases, J lost 3 bases, and 4 bases stayed unmatched. From germline, CDR1 is SGHNT and CDR2 YENEEA. The DNA for the CDR3 is TGTGCCAGCAGCTTAGATGGGACTAGTGGCTACAATGAGCAGTTCTTC. Amino acid sequence: CASSLDGTSGYNEQFF.